These 15 T cell receptor beta chains came from one sample sequenced in a study of shared clonotypes between healthy human individuals. Data came from immunoSEQ multiplex PCR; TCRdb stores just in-frame clones and leaves some out. The sample yields approximately 2,000,000 clones, around 92% seen once. Sequencing used naive CD4+ T cells from PBMCs. Subset indicated: CD45RA+ positively selected. All receptors derive from a man in his late teens or twenties in good health. Some clones in this sample may be carry-over from other donors' samples.

The chain uses TRBV28 and TRBJ2-3, with 8 bases fitting TRBD2. The CDR3 sequence is 16 residues long. Trimming cost V 6 bases and J 5 bases; bases outside gene matches: 13. Per the germline V gene, CDR1 is MDHEN and CDR2 is SYDVKM. Here the CDR3 reads CASSPGGGSGKDTQYF. The CDR3 DNA reads TGTGCCAGCAGCCCGGGCGGGGGGAGCGGGAAAGATACGCAGTATTTT.

About this clone itself: In the same sample, other DNA sequences code for this CDR3. V and J are TRBV11-2 and TRBJ2-7; D perhaps matches TRBD2 (5 bases). CDR1 is SGHAT and CDR2 is FQNNGV in the germline V gene. CDR3 length equals 14 residues. V dropped 4 bases and J dropped 0 bases, with 10 bases sitting between them. The CDR3 loop reads CASSSRTGSYEQYF. For the CDR3, the DNA is TGTGCCAGCAGCTCTCGGACTGGCTCCTACGAGCAGTACTTC.

J is TRBJ2-3 and V is TRBV11-2; D is unresolved. Trimming removed 1 base from V and 0 bases from J, with 11 bases in between. This CDR3 is built from 16 residues. CDR1 and CDR2 from the germline V gene are SGHAT and FQNNGV. The CDR3 sequence: CASSLGVTESTDTQYF. The CDR3, as DNA: TGTGCCAGCAGCTTAGGTGTCACGGAAAGCACAGATACGCAGTATTTT. Looking up the rest from reference TRBV11-2 and TRBJ2-3 gives the full variable domain: EAGVAQSPRYKIIEKRQSVAFWCNPISGHATLYWYQQILGQGPKLLIQFQNNGVVDDSQLPKDRFSAERLKGVDSTLKIQPAKLEDSAVYLCASSLGVTESTDTQYFGPGTRLTVL.

V usage is TRBV5-1 and J usage is TRBJ2-3, with 9 bases matching TRBD2. Looked up from germline, CDR1 is SGHRS and CDR2 is YFSETQ. This CDR3 has 14 residues. J was trimmed by 4 bases and V by 4 bases; bases with no gene match: 4. CDR3 sequence reads: CASSPTSGADTQYF. The CDR3 DNA sequence: TGCGCCAGCAGCCCGACTAGCGGTGCAGATACGCAGTATTTT.

In nucleotides, the CDR3 is TGTGCCAGCAGCGTAGCGTATACTAGCGGGAGCTACAATGAGCAGTTCTTC. Translated: CASSVAYTSGSYNEQFF. The chain links TRBV9 to TRBJ2-1, with 11 nucleotides matching TRBD2. V lost 0 bases to trimming and J lost 3 bases; unmatched junction nucleotides: 5. This CDR3 region has 17 residues. Germline values: CDR1 SGDLS, CDR2 YYNGEE.

This chain links TRBV12-5 with TRBJ2-7; tentatively, D is TRBD2 (5 bases). This CDR3 spans 12 amino acids. From germline, CDR1 is LGHNT and CDR2 FRNRAP. Trimming shortened V by 3 bases and J by 7 bases, and 10 bases separated the two germline ends. CDR3 DNA sequence: TGTGCTAGTGGTTTCCCGACGGGGGAGCAGTACTTC. Residues: CASGFPTGEQYF.

The sample holds one count of this clone. This sequence joins TRBV7-9 and TRBJ2-7; D unclear. Germline CDR1 is SEHNR and CDR2 is FQNEAQ (reference sequence). Trimming cost V 7 bases and J 3 bases, with 16 bases left between them. The CDR3 has 14 residues. The CDR3 region is CASTPLGSGYEQYF. The CDR3 nucleotides are TGTGCCAGCACCCCGCTCGGGTCTGGCTACGAGCAGTACTTC.

The rearrangement uses TRBV5-1 and TRBJ2-5; 9 nucleotides line up with TRBD2. The CDR3 length is 15 residues. Per the germline V gene, CDR1 is SGHRS and CDR2 is YFSETQ. Trimming at V came to 4 bases and at J to 4 bases, leaving 8 bases not matched to a gene. In DNA form, the CDR3 reads TGCGCCAGCAGCCGGGATAGCGGGAGAGGAGAGACCCAGTACTTC. Its translation: CASSRDSGRGETQYF.

The genes are TRBV2 and TRBJ1-1, with D maybe TRBD1 (6 bases). The germline gives CDR1 SNHLY, CDR2 FYNNEI. CDR3 size: 14 residues. V was shortened by 4 bases and J by 1 base, with 10 bases between the two germline ends. The CDR3, as DNA: TGTGCCAGCAGTGTTGAGGGACAGAACACTGAAGCTTTCTTT. This translates into CASSVEGQNTEAFF.

This chain uses TRBV19 with TRBJ2-7; D perhaps matches TRBD2 (6 bases). Looked up from germline, CDR1 is LNHDA and CDR2 is SQIVND (reference sequence). V was cut by 5 bases and J by 7 bases, with 24 bases left in between. The CDR3 contains 16 residues. The CDR3 spells CASSHPGTPPSGEQYF. The CDR3, as DNA: TGTGCCAGTAGTCACCCCGGGACTCCTCCCTCCGGTGAGCAGTACTTC.

The V call is TRBV28, the J call TRBJ1-2; 12 bases map to TRBD1. J gave up 6 bases and V 4 bases, and 3 bases lay outside the gene matches. The CDR3 loop spans 14 amino acids. Germline-derived CDR1 and CDR2 are MDHEN and SYDVKM. The CDR3 loop is CASSWGQGADGYTF. The CDR3 DNA sequence: TGTGCCAGCAGTTGGGGACAGGGGGCGGATGGCTACACCTTC.

Comments on this clone: Distinct nucleotide sequences in the sample also encode this CDR3. This sequence joins TRBV5-1 and TRBJ2-3; 14 nucleotides align to TRBD2. Looked up from germline, CDR1 is SGHRS and CDR2 is YFSETQ. The CDR3 consists of 15 residues. The V segment lost 3 bases and the J segment 5 bases; nucleotides outside the gene matches: 2. The CDR3 spells CASSSGLAGGDTQYF. Here the CDR3 DNA reads TGCGCCAGCAGCTCCGGACTAGCGGGAGGAGATACGCAGTATTTT.

The rearrangement joins TRBV9 to TRBJ2-3; the D is unclear. The CDR3 has 15 residues. V was shortened by 0 bases and J by 0 bases, with 8 bases between the two germline ends. The germline gives CDR1 SGDLS, CDR2 YYNGEE. CDR3 sequence (DNA): TGTGCCAGCAGCGTAGGGCCAGCTAGCACAGATACGCAGTATTTT. Its protein is CASSVGPASTDTQYF. Full variable domain (remainder filled in from reference TRBV9 and TRBJ2-3): DSGVTQTPKHLITATGQRVTLRCSPRSGDLSVYWYQQSLDQGLQFLIQYYNGEERAKGNILERFSAQQFPDLHSELNLSSLELGDSALYFCASSVGPASTDTQYFGPGTRLTVL.

Details on this clone: This may stem from a read error, because a much larger clone lies one nucleotide away. The sample has other DNA sequences that encode this CDR3 too. This chain connects TRBV5-1 to TRBJ1-1; D unclear. CDR3 size: 13 residues. Per the germline V gene, CDR1 is SGHRS and CDR2 is YFSETQ. Trimming left V 0 bases short and J 2 bases short, with 5 bases between. The CDR3 reads CASSLEVNTEAFF. CDR3 DNA: TGCGCCAGCAGCTTGGAAGTTAACACTGAAGCTTTCTTT.

The genes are TRBV11-1 and TRBJ2-1, with D hard to call. Trimming cost V 5 bases and J 2 bases, with 13 bases left between them. This CDR3 has 15 amino acids. Germline-derived CDR1 and CDR2 are SGHAT and FQDESV (reference sequence). CDR3 DNA sequence: TGTGCCAGCAGCCGAGTCGGGCAGGCCTACAATGAGCAGTTCTTC. It translates to CASSRVGQAYNEQFF.